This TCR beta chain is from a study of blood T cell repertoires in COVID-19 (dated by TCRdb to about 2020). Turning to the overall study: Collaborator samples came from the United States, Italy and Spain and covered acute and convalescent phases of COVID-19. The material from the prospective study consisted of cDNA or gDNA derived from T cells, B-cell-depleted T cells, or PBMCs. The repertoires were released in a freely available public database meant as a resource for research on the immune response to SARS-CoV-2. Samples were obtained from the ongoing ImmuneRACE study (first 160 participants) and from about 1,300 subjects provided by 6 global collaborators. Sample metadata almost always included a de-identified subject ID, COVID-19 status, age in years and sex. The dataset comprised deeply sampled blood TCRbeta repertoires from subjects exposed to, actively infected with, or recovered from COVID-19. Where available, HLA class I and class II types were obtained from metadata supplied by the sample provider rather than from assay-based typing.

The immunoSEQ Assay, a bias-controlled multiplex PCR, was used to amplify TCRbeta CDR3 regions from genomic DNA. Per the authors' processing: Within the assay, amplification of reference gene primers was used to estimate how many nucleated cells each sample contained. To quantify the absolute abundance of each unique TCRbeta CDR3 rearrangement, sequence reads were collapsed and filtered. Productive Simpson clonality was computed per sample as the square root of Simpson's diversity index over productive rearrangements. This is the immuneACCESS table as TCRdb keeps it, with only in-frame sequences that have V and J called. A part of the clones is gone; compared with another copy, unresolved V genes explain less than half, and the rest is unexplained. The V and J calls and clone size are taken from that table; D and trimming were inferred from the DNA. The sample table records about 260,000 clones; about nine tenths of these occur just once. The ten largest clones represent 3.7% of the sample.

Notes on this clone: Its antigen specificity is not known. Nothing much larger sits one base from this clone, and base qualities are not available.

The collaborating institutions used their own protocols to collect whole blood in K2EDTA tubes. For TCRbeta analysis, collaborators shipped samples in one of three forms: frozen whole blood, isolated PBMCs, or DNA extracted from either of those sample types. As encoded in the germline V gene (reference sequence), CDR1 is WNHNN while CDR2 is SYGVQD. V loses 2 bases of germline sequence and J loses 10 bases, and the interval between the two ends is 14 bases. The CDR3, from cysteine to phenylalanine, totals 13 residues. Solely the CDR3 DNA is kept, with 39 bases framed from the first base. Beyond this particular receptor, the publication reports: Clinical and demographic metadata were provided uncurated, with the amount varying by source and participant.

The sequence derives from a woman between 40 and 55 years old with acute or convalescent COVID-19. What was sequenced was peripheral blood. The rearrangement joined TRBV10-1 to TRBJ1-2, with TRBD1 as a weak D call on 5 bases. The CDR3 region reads CASSEDRAGPYTF. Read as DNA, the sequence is TGCGCCAGCAGTGAGGACAGAGCGGGACCCTACACCTTC.